The 30 T cell receptor beta chains below come from one sample, sequenced in a study of T cell changes during pregnancy in multiple sclerosis. Clones were read by immunoSEQ multiplex PCR, and TCRdb kept only the in-frame ones, dropping some. The table shows around 63,000 clones, with around 90% occurring only once. The sequencing used peripheral blood, collected in the third trimester of pregnancy. Receptors were obtained from a female donor in good health, enrolled as a control in a pregnancy study.

The chain joins TRBV7-6 to TRBJ2-2, with 7 bases aligning to TRBD2. Trimming took 5 bases from V and 0 from J; bases not matched to a gene: 9. This CDR3 has 17 residues. Germline lookup yields CDR1 SGHVS and CDR2 FNYEAQ. The CDR3 sequence is CASSARSGASNTGELFF. DNA for the CDR3: TGTGCCAGCAGCGCTCGAAGCGGGGCTTCGAACACCGGGGAGCTGTTTTTT. The full variable domain, in which reference TRBV7-6 and TRBJ2-2 provide the parts outside the CDR3, is GAGVSQSPRYKVTKRGQDVALRCDPISGHVSLYWYRQALGQGPEFLTYFNYEAQQDKSGLPNDRFSAERPEGSISTLTIQRTEQRDSAMYRCASSARSGASNTGELFFGEGSRLTVL.

DNA of the CDR3: TGTGCCAGCAGCTTGTGGGGAGGAGGAGAGCAGTACTTC. Residues: CASSLWGGGEQYF. The chain carries TRBV5-6 and TRBJ2-7; D perhaps matches TRBD2 (6 bases). V lost 1 base to trimming and J lost 7 bases, with 12 bases between them. The CDR3 totals 13 residues. Germline-derived CDR1 and CDR2 are SGHDT and YYEEEE.

The rearrangement uses TRBV7-9 and TRBJ2-3, with 9 bases matching TRBD1. CDR3 length: 15 residues. Losses at the gene ends were 6 bases for V and 6 bases for J; bases not matched to a gene: 10. Germline CDR1 is SEHNR and CDR2 is FQNEAQ (reference sequence). The CDR3 loop reads CASRPTGGMSDTQYF. In nucleotides, the CDR3 is TGTGCCAGCAGACCCACAGGGGGCATGAGTGATACGCAGTATTTT.

The CDR3 bases are TGTGCCAGCAGCCAGACAGGGATGCAGTTCTTC. It translates to CASSQTGMQFF. The chain joins TRBV14 to TRBJ2-1; 7 nucleotides agree with TRBD1. Germline CDR1 is SGHDN and CDR2 is FVKESK. The ends lost 3 bases at V and 12 bases at J; junction bases unmatched: 2. This CDR3 region has 11 residues.

The chain has TRBV6-5 and TRBJ2-7; 7 nucleotides line up with TRBD1. This CDR3 spans 13 amino acids. The V gene end was trimmed by 6 bases and the J gene end by 0 bases; junction bases not matched to a gene: 2. CDR1 MNHEY and CDR2 SVGAGI come from the germline V gene. CDR3 nucleotide sequence: TGTGCCAGCAGAGGGACAGCCTCCTACGAGCAGTACTTC. This codes for CASRGTASYEQYF.

The J gene is TRBJ1-3, the V gene TRBV11-3; 7 bases align to TRBD1. The CDR3 has 14 residues. V shed 5 bases, J shed 2 bases, and the junction held 3 bases outside the gene matches. Germline CDR1 and CDR2: SGHNT and YENEEA. In nucleotides, the CDR3 is TGTGCCAGCAGCCCTACAGGGGCTGGAAACACCATATATTTT. Amino acid sequence: CASSPTGAGNTIYF.

V and J are TRBV25-1 and TRBJ2-2, with D possibly TRBD2 on 5 matching bases. V gave up 2 bases and J gave up 7 bases, with 20 bases separating them. The CDR3 consists of 17 residues. CDR1 and CDR2 from the germline V gene are MGHDK and SYGVNS. CDR3 DNA: TGTGCCAGCAGTGAACCTCCCGGACTGGGATTGGACGGGGAGCTGTTTTTT. Its translation is CASSEPPGLGLDGELFF.

The V gene is TRBV19, the J gene TRBJ1-1; 7 bases line up with TRBD1. This CDR3 contains 16 residues. Germline trimming cut 5 bases from V and 1 base from J; bases unmatched to any gene: 10. From germline, CDR1 is LNHDA and CDR2 SQIVND (reference sequence). The CDR3 DNA sequence: TGTGCCAGTAGTTCCCGGACAGGTACTTCGAACACTGAAGCTTTCTTT. Protein sequence: CASSSRTGTSNTEAFF.

The chain has TRBV2 and TRBJ1-6; D perhaps matches TRBD1 (6 bases). The CDR3 covers 14 residues. The germline gives CDR1 SNHLY, CDR2 FYNNEI. V was trimmed by 10 bases and J by 8 bases, leaving 18 bases between them. As DNA, the CDR3 is TGTGCCACTCGTCCGGGACAATGGGATTCACCCCTCCACTTT. Translation gives CATRPGQWDSPLHF.

In this sample, this clone turned up once. V is TRBV6-1 and J is TRBJ1-1; 8 nucleotides agree with TRBD1. Germline CDR1 reads MNHNS; CDR2 reads SASEGT. Trimming at V came to 3 bases and at J to 5 bases, leaving 2 bases not matched to a gene. There are 13 residues in the CDR3. The CDR3 is CASSDRQGTEAFF. In DNA form, the CDR3 reads TGTGCCAGCAGTGATAGACAGGGGACTGAAGCTTTCTTT.

The chain's CDR3 is CASSYAPGTGGTEAFF. DNA of the CDR3: TGTGCCAGCAGTTACGCCCCCGGGACAGGGGGCACTGAAGCTTTCTTT. The J gene is TRBJ1-1, the V gene TRBV6-6; 11 bases map to TRBD1. The V and J ends lost 2 bases and 4 bases, in that order; junction bases with no gene match: 6. The CDR3 totals 16 residues. In germline, CDR1 is MNHNY, CDR2 SVGAGI (reference sequence).

The CDR3 DNA follows: TGTGCCAGCAGCTTACTGACTAGCGGCTACAATGAGCAGTTCTTC. Protein: CASSLLTSGYNEQFF. This rearrangement joins TRBV11-2 to TRBJ2-1; 9 bases agree with TRBD2. Germline CDR1 and CDR2: SGHAT and FQNNGV. V shed 2 bases, J shed 3 bases, and the junction held 2 bases outside the gene matches. This CDR3 contains 15 residues.

This chain joins TRBV25-1 and TRBJ1-2; 9 bases align to TRBD1. Germline V lookup: CDR1 MGHDK, CDR2 SYGVNS. The CDR3 is made up of 14 amino acids. After removal of 3 bases from V and 8 bases from J, the junction contained 7 bases not matched to a gene. CDR3 amino acids: CASSETGGGRGYTF. The CDR3 region has the DNA TGTGCCAGCAGTGAGACAGGGGGTGGGCGCGGCTACACCTTC.

The rearrangement uses TRBV4-1 and TRBJ2-7; no reliable D call. The germline V and J ends were trimmed by 7 bases and 3 bases, with 16 bases remaining between them. Germline values: CDR1 MGHRA, CDR2 YSYEKL. The CDR3 extends over 14 amino acids. As DNA, the CDR3 is TGCGCCAGCACCCCTATCCCCTCAAGCTACGAGCAGTACTTC. Translating gives CASTPIPSSYEQYF.

The J gene is TRBJ1-2, the V gene TRBV13; D is uncertain. V lost 0 bases and J 8 bases, leaving 13 bases between the germline ends. Germline V lookup: CDR1 PRHDT, CDR2 FYEKMQ (reference sequence). The CDR3 consists of 14 residues. The CDR3 DNA sequence: TGTGCCAGCAGCTTAGGGGGGTCGCGGGTCGGCTACACCTTC. Its translation is CASSLGGSRVGYTF.

The CDR3 DNA follows: TGTGCCAGCTCACCGCGGACAGGGGGACTTGAAAAACTGTTTTTT. Its translation: CASSPRTGGLEKLFF. The V gene is TRBV18, the J gene TRBJ1-4, with TRBD1 identical over 10 bases. Trimming at V came to 3 bases and at J to 7 bases, leaving 5 bases not matched to a gene. Germline V gives CDR1 KGHSH, CDR2 LQKENI. CDR3 length: 15 amino acids.

V usage is TRBV5-4 and J usage is TRBJ1-2; tentatively, D is TRBD1 (6 bases). V was pared by 5 bases and J by 5 bases, with 13 bases between. The CDR3 is 13 residues long. The germline CDR1 and CDR2 sequences are SGHNT and YYREEE (reference sequence). This chain's CDR3 is CASSGQNSYGYTF. CDR3 nucleotides: TGTGCCAGCAGTGGACAGAACTCGTATGGCTACACCTTC.

The chain joins TRBV18 to TRBJ1-4, with 7 bases matching TRBD1. CDR1 is KGHSH and CDR2 is LQKENI in the germline V gene. Trimming took 1 base from V and 6 from J; bases not matched to a gene: 5. This CDR3 has 15 amino acids. The CDR3 DNA sequence: TGTGCCAGCTCACCACTCAAGGGGGCACATGAAAAACTGTTTTTT. This codes for CASSPLKGAHEKLFF.

V and J are TRBV6-6 and TRBJ2-2; 10 bases fit TRBD1. The junction had 2 bases not matched to a gene; V was cut back by 1 base and J by 3 bases. Looked up from germline, CDR1 is MNHNY and CDR2 is SVGAGI (reference sequence). The CDR3 runs 16 residues. The CDR3, as DNA: TGTGCCAGCAGTTACTGGGGGACAGGGGACACCGGGGAGCTGTTTTTT. Translated: CASSYWGTGDTGELFF.

The chain employs TRBV5-1 and TRBJ2-4; TRBD2 matches at 11 bases. The CDR3 runs 15 residues. V shed 0 bases, J shed 8 bases, and the junction held 4 bases outside the gene matches. Per germline, CDR1 SGHRS and CDR2 YFSETQ. This chain's CDR3 is CASSLGSGGVDIQYF. The CDR3 coding sequence is TGCGCCAGCAGCTTGGGTAGCGGGGGGGTAGACATTCAGTACTTC.

This chain joins TRBV18 and TRBJ1-5; 9 bases map to TRBD1. CDR1 and CDR2 (germline): KGHSH, LQKENI. This CDR3 has 15 amino acids. V trimming: 5 bases; J trimming: 5 bases; junction bases outside the gene matches: 7. CDR3 bases: TGTGCCAGCTCATCAAGAGGGACAGGGTATCAGCCCCAGCATTTT. It yields the protein CASSSRGTGYQPQHF.

This chain links TRBV4-1 with TRBJ2-3; TRBD2 aligns across 10 bases. Germline V gene data show CDR1 as MGHRA and CDR2 as YSYEKL. The CDR3 has 17 residues. J gave up 5 bases and V 3 bases, and 11 bases lay outside the gene matches. The CDR3 spells CASSQASGGPRRDTQYF. The CDR3 region has the DNA TGCGCCAGCAGCCAGGCTAGCGGGGGCCCCCGGAGAGATACGCAGTATTTT.

V gene TRBV9 combines with J gene TRBJ2-3; possibly TRBD1 for D (7 bases). The CDR3 has 15 amino acids. Germline V lookup: CDR1 SGDLS, CDR2 YYNGEE. Trimming removed 3 bases at V and 1 base at J, with 12 bases between. The CDR3, as DNA: TGTGCCAGCAGCGATGGGGGGACAGGCACAGATACGCAGTATTTT. This codes for CASSDGGTGTDTQYF.

This chain connects TRBV5-1 to TRBJ2-1; 9 bases are shared with TRBD2. Germline values: CDR1 SGHRS, CDR2 YFSETQ. With 7 bases clipped from V and 0 bases from J, the junction kept 14 bases outside the gene matches. The CDR3 has 18 amino acids. CDR3 coding DNA: TGCGCCAGCGGGGGGCTAGCGGGACTGAAGAGCTCCTACAATGAGCAGTTCTTC. Translation gives CASGGLAGLKSSYNEQFF.

This chain links TRBV7-9 with TRBJ1-1, with D uncertain. The CDR3 contains 13 residues. Looked up from germline, CDR1 is SEHNR and CDR2 is FQNEAQ (reference sequence). V was cut by 5 bases and J by 1 base, with 8 bases left in between. CDR3 bases: TGTGCCAGCAGCATGACTGGGAACACTGAAGCTTTCTTT. Protein product: CASSMTGNTEAFF.

The chain links TRBV7-3 to TRBJ2-3; 9 nucleotides align to TRBD2. The germline gives CDR1 SGHTA, CDR2 FQGTGA. With V trimmed by 4 bases and J by 1 base, 3 bases remained unmatched. This CDR3 contains 15 residues. Here the CDR3 DNA reads TGTGCCAGCAGCTCAGCGGGGGGTCGCACAGATACGCAGTATTTT. The encoded protein is CASSSAGGRTDTQYF. Full variable domain (remainder filled in from reference TRBV7-3 and TRBJ2-3): GAGVSQTPSNKVTEKGKYVELRCDPISGHTALYWYRQSLGQGPEFLIYFQGTGAADDSGLPNDRFFAVRPEGSVSTLKIQRTERGDSAVYLCASSSAGGRTDTQYFGPGTRLTVL.

This chain uses TRBV5-6 with TRBJ2-7; unclear D gene. Germline CDR1 and CDR2: SGHDT and YYEEEE. The germline V and J ends were trimmed by 4 bases and 2 bases, with 19 bases remaining between them. The CDR3 covers 16 residues. CDR3 sequence reads: CASSPLRSILTYEQYF. CDR3 sequence (DNA): TGTGCCAGCAGCCCTCTACGGTCCATCCTAACCTACGAGCAGTACTTC.

The chain uses TRBV27 and TRBJ2-7; a weak D match, TRBD1 (6 bases). Germline CDR1 is MNHEY and CDR2 is SMNVEV (reference sequence). The ends were cut back, 5 bases at V and 5 bases at J, with 10 bases in the middle. The CDR3 extends over 12 amino acids. In nucleotides, the CDR3 is TGTGCCAGCAGTCAACAGGGCAACGAGCAGTACTTC. This codes for CASSQQGNEQYF.

The genes are TRBV9 and TRBJ2-1; the match to TRBD2 covers 8 bases. Looked up from germline, CDR1 is SGDLS and CDR2 is YYNGEE. This CDR3 has 14 residues. V dropped 0 bases and J dropped 10; count of bases not matched to a gene: 6. CDR3 protein: CASSVGGGGPEQFF. The CDR3 DNA reads as TGTGCCAGCAGCGTAGGCGGCGGGGGGCCGGAGCAGTTCTTC. The entire variable domain, with the rest obtained from reference TRBV9 and TRBJ2-1, is as follows: DSGVTQTPKHLITATGQRVTLRCSPRSGDLSVYWYQQSLDQGLQFLIQYYNGEERAKGNILERFSAQQFPDLHSELNLSSLELGDSALYFCASSVGGGGPEQFFGPGTRLTVL.

This clone came up once. The J gene is TRBJ1-2, the V gene TRBV28; no clear D. The V end lost 2 bases, the J end lost 7 bases, and 14 bases lay between the germline ends. The CDR3 is made up of 14 amino acids. Germline lookup yields CDR1 MDHEN and CDR2 SYDVKM. Written as DNA, the CDR3 is TGTGCCAGCAGTTTAAACAGTTTCTATGCTGGCTACACCTTC. It is translated as CASSLNSFYAGYTF.